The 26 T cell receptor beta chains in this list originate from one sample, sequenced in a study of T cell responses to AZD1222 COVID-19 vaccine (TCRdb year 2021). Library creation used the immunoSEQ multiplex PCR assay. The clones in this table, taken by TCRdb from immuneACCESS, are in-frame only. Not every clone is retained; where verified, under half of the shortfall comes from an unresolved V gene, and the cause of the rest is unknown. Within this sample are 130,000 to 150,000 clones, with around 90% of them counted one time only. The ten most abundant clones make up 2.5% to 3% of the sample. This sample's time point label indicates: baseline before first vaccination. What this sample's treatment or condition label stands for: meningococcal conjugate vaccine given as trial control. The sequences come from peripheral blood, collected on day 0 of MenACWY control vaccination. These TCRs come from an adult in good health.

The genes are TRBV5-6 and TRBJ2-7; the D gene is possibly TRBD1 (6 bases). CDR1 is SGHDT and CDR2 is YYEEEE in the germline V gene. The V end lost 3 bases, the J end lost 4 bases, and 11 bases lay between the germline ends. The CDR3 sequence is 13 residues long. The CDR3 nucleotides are TGTGCCAGCAGCTCCCAGGGGAATTACGAGCAGTACTTC. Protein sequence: CASSSQGNYEQYF.

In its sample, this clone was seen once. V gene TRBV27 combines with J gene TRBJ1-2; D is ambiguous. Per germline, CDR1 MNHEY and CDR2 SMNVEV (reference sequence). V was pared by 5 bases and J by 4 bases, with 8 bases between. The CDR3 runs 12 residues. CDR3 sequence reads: CASSTRGYGYTF. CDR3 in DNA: TGTGCCAGCAGTACCAGAGGCTATGGCTACACCTTC.

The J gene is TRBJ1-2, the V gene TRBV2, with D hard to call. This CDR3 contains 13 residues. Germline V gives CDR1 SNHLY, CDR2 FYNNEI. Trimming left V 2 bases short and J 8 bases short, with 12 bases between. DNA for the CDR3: TGTGCCAGCAGTGAACGAACTGACATCGGCTACACCTTC. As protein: CASSERTDIGYTF.

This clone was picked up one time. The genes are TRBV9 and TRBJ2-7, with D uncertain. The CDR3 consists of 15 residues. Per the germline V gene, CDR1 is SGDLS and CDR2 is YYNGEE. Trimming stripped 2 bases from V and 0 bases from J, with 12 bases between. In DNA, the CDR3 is TGTGCCAGCAGCGTCACCGAGTACTCCTCCTACGAGCAGTACTTC. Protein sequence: CASSVTEYSSYEQYF.

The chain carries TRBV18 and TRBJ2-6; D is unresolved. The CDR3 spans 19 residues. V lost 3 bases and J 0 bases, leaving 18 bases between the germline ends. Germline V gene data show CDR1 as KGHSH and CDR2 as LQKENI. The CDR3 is CASSPRTLSQSSGANVLTF. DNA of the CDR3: TGTGCCAGCTCACCCCGGACCCTATCTCAATCCTCTGGGGCCAACGTCCTGACTTTC.

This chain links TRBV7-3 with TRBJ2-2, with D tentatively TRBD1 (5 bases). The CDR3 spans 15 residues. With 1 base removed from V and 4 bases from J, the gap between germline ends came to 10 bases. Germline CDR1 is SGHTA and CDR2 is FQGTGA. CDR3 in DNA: TGTGCCAGCAGCTTAATGGCAGGGTTCACCGGGGAGCTGTTTTTT. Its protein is CASSLMAGFTGELFF.

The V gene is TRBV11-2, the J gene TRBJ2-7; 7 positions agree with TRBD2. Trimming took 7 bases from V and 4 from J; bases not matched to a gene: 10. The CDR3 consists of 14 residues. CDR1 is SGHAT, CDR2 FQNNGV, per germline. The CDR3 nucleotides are TGTGCCAGCACCCCGGGAGCGGGACCGTACGAGCAGTACTTC. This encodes CASTPGAGPYEQYF.

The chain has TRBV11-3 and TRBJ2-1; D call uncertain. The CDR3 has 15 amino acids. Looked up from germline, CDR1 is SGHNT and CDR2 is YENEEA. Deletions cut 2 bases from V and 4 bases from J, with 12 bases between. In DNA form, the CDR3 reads TGTGCCAGCAGCTTAAACGGGCGCTGGTACAATGAGCAGTTCTTC. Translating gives CASSLNGRWYNEQFF.

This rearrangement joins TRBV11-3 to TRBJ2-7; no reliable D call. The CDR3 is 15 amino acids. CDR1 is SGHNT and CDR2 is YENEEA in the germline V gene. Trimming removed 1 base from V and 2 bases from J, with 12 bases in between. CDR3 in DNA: TGTGCCAGCAGCTTAGGGTCCGATACGACCTACGAGCAGTACTTC. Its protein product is CASSLGSDTTYEQYF.

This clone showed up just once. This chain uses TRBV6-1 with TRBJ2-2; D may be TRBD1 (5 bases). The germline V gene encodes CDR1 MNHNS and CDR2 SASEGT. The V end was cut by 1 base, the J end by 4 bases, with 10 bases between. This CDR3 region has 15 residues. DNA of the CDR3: TGTGCCAGCAGTGAAGAAGGGGCCGTCACCGGGGAGCTGTTTTTT. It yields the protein CASSEEGAVTGELFF.

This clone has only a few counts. The CDR3: CASSSGTRASWGYF. The DNA of the CDR3 is TGTGCCAGCAGCTCCGGGACTAGAGCGTCTTGGGGGTACTTC. The chain uses TRBV11-2 and TRBJ2-5, with TRBD2 matching 8 bases. The CDR3 consists of 14 residues. The V gene end was trimmed by 4 bases and the J gene end by 13 bases; junction bases not matched to a gene: 14. Germline V gene data show CDR1 as SGHAT and CDR2 as FQNNGV.

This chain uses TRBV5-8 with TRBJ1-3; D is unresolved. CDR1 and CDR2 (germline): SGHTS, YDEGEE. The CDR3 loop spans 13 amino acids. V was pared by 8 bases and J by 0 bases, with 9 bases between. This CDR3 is CASGDYSGNTIYF. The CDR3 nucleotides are TGTGCCAGTGGGGATTACTCTGGAAACACCATATATTTT.

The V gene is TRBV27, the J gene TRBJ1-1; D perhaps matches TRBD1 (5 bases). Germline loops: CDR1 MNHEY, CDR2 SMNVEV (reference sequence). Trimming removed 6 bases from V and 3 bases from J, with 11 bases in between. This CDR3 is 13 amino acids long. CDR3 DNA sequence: TGTGCCAGCAGGGTGCGGGGGGACACTGAAGCTTTCTTT. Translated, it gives CASRVRGDTEAFF.

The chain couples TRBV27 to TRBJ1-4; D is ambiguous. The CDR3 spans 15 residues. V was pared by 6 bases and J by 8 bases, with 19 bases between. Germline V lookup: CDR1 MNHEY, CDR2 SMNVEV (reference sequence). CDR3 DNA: TGTGCCAGCAGGCGGTGGACCCGAACCCCCGAAAAACTGTTTTTT. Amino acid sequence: CASRRWTRTPEKLFF.

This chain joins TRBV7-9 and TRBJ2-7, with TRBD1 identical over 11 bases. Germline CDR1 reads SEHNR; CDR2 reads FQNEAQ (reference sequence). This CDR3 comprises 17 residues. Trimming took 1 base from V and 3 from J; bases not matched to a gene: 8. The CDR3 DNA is TGTGCCAGCAGCTTAGGGACCGGGACAGGGGGAGGCTACGAGCAGTACTTC. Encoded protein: CASSLGTGTGGGYEQYF.

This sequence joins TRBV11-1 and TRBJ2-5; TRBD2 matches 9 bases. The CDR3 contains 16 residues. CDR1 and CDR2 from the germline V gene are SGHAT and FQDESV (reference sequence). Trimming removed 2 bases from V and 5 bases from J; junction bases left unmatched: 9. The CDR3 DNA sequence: TGTGCCAGCAGCTTAAGGCGAGCGGGGGGAGGTGAGACCCAGTACTTC. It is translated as CASSLRRAGGGETQYF.

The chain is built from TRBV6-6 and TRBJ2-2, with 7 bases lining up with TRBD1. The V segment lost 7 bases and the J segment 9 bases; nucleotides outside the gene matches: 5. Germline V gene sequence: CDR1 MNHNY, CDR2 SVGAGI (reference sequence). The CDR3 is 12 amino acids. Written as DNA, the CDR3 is TGTGCCAGCACCTTACAGGGGCGGGAGCTGTTTTTT. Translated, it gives CASTLQGRELFF.

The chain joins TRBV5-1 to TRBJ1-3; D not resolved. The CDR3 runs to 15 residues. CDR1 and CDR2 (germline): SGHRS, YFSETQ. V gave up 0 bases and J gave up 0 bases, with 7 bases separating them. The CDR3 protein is CASSLETHSGNTIYF. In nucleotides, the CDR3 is TGCGCCAGCAGCTTGGAGACACACTCTGGAAACACCATATATTTT.

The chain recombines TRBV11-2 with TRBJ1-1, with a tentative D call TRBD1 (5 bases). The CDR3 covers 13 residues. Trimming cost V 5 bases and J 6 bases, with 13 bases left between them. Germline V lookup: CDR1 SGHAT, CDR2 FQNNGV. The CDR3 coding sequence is TGTGCCAGCAGCACAAGCGGGGGTGCTGAAGCTTTCTTT. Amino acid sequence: CASSTSGGAEAFF.

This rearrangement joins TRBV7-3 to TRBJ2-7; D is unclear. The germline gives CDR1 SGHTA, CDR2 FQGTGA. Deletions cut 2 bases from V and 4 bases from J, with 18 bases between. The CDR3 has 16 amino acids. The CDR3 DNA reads TGTGCCAGCAGCTTAGAGTTTCCAGTTAGTTGTTACGAGCAGTACTTC. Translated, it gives CASSLEFPVSCYEQYF.

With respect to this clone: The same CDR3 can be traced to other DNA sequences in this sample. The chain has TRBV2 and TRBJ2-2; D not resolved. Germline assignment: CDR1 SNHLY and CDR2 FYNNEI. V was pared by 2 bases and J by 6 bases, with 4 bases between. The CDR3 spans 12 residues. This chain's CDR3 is CASSELAGELFF. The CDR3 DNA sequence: TGTGCCAGCAGTGAATTGGCCGGGGAGCTGTTTTTT.

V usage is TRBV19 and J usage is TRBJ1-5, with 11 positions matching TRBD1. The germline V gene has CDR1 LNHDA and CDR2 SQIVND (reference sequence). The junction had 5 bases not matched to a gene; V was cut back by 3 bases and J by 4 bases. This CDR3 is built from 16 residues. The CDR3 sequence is CASSIGQGAVNQPQHF. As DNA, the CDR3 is TGTGCCAGTAGTATTGGACAGGGGGCTGTAAATCAGCCCCAGCATTTT.

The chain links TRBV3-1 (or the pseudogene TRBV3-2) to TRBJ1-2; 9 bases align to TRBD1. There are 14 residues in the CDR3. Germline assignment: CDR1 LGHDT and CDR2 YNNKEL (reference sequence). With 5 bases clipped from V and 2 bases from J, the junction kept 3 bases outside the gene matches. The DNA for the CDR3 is TGTGCCAGCAGCTTGACAGGGGGGAACTATGGCTACACCTTC. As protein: CASSLTGGNYGYTF.

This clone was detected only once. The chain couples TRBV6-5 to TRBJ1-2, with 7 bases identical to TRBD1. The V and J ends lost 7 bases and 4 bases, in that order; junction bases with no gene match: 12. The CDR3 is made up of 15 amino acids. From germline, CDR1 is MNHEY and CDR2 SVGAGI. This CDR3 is CASIRDREGLYGYTF. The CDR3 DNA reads TGTGCCAGCATTCGAGACAGGGAAGGGCTCTATGGCTACACCTTC.

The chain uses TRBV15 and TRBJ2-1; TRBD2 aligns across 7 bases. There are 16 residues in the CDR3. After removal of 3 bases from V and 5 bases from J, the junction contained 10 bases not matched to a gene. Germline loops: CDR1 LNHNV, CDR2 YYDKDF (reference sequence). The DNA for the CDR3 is TGTGCCACCAGCAGTAGGGAAGCGGGGCTGAACAATGAGCAGTTCTTC. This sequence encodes CATSSREAGLNNEQFF.

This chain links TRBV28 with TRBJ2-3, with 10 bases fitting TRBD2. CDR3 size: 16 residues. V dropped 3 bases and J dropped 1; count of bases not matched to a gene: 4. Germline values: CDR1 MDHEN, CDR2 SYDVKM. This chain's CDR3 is CASSFSSGGRTDTQYF. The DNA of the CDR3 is TGTGCCAGCAGTTTTTCTAGCGGGGGCCGCACAGATACGCAGTATTTT. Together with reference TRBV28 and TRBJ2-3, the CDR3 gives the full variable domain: DVKVTQSSRYLVKRTGEKVFLECVQDMDHENMFWYRQDPGLGLRLIYFSYDVKMKEKGDIPEGYSVSREKKERFSLILESASTNQTSMYLCASSFSSGGRTDTQYFGPGTRLTVL.